This record concerns one TCR beta chain sequence. Antigen: not known. Germline values: CDR1 SGHTS, CDR2 YDEGEE. This CDR3 comprises 14 residues. Trimming cost V 4 bases and J 5 bases; bases outside gene matches: 7. The sample belongs to a study of T cell responses to AZD1222 COVID-19 vaccine. General study findings and limits: At baseline, seropositivity was found in only a handful of AZD1222 recipients.

Libraries were prepared by immunoSEQ multiplex PCR; TCRdb keeps only in-frame clonotypes and omits some of them. The sample consists of about 96,000 clones, around 90% of them appearing once. Here the sequenced sample was peripheral blood, taken on day 0 of AZD1222 vaccination. V gene TRBV5-8 combines with J gene TRBJ1-1, with 8 nucleotides matching TRBD1. The sequence was obtained from an adult in good health. In DNA, the CDR3 is TGTGCCAGCAGCCCCAGGGGGCAGGGGACTGAAGCTTTCTTT. As protein: CASSPRGQGTEAFF.